This paragraph covers one TCR beta chain sequence. The read ends 3 residues early relative to the CDR3; the germline J gene fills the gap. Trimming cost V 6 bases and J 0 bases, with 11 bases left between them. The length of the CDR3 is 14 residues. Germline V lookup: CDR1 ENHRY, CDR2 SYGVKD. The record originates from a study of T cells in women clearing cervical HPV infection. The protocol was immunoSEQ multiplex PCR, while the TCRdb copy is restricted to in-frame clones and leaves out a portion. Listed are roughly 23,000 clones; over 8% falls within the top ten. The sequence was collected from a woman between 18 and 75 years old with a cervical HPV16 infection that either progressed to CIN3+ or cleared (not recorded which). The sample comprised blood buffy coat. The V gene is TRBV10-3, the J gene TRBJ1-2; D perhaps matches TRBD1 (6 bases). The part of the CDR3 DNA that was read is TGTGCCATCAGCCTACAGGGAACTAACTATGGC. Encoded protein: CAISLQGTNYG. The entire CDR3 protein is CAISLQGTNYGYTF.